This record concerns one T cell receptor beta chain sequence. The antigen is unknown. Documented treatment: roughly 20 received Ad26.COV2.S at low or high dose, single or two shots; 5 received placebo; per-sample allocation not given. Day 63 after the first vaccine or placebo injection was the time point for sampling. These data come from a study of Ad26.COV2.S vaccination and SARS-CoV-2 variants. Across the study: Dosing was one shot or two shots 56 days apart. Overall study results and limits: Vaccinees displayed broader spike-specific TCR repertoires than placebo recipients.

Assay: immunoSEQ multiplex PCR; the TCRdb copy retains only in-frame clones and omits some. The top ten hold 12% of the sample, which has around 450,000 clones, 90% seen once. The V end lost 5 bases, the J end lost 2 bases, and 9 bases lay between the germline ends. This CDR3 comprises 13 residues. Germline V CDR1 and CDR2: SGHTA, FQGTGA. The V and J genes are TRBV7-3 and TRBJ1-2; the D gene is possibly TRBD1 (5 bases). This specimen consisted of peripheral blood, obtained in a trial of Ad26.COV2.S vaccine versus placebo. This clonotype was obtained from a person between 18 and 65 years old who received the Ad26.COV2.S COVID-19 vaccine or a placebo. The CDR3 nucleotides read TGTGCCAGCAGCGTGGGGGAAAACTATGGCTACACCTTC. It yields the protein CASSVGENYGYTF. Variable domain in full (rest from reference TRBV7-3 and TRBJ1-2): GAGVSQTPSNKVTEKGKYVELRCDPISGHTALYWYRQSLGQGPEFLIYFQGTGAADDSGLPNDRFFAVRPEGSVSTLKIQRTERGDSAVYLCASSVGENYGYTFGSGTRLTVV.